This passage covers 15 T cell receptor beta chains from one sample sequenced in a study of OX40 agonist ivuxolimab in advanced cancers. The assay was immunoSEQ multiplex PCR, and TCRdb's table has in-frame clones only and misses some. Of around 26,000 clones in the sample, more than 70% were seen once. The sample was CD4+ or CD8+ T cells sorted from blood, taken in a trial of the OX40 agonist ivuxolimab. The receptors derive from an adult with an advanced solid tumor such as melanoma, head and neck, liver or kidney cancer.

The chain combines TRBV15 with TRBJ2-1, with 8 bases fitting TRBD1. CDR1 is LNHNV and CDR2 is YYDKDF in the germline V gene (reference sequence). The CDR3 consists of 16 residues. Trimming took 6 bases from V and 0 from J; bases not matched to a gene: 7. Here the CDR3 reads CATSQGALSSYNEQFF. CDR3 in DNA: TGTGCCACCAGTCAGGGGGCGTTAAGCTCCTACAATGAGCAGTTCTTC.

The chain has TRBV7-8 and TRBJ2-7; perhaps TRBD2 as D (5 bases). There are 14 residues in the CDR3. V was trimmed by 5 bases and J by 6 bases, leaving 17 bases between them. Per the germline V gene, CDR1 is SGHVS and CDR2 is FQNEAQ. CDR3 loop: CASSPPVGATEQYF. CDR3 nucleotides: TGTGCCAGCAGCCCACCGGTGGGAGCGACCGAGCAGTACTTC.

The V call is TRBV4-3, the J call TRBJ2-7; TRBD1 might be the D (6 bases). This CDR3 region has 15 residues. Trimming stripped 0 bases from V and 2 bases from J, with 11 bases between. Germline CDR1 and CDR2: LGHNA and YSLEER. The CDR3 DNA reads TGCGCCAGCAGCCAAGACCCGGGACAAGCCTACGAGCAGTACTTC. Translation: CASSQDPGQAYEQYF.

The chain recombines TRBV15 with TRBJ2-5, with 9 bases that match TRBD1. The CDR3 runs to 14 residues. Germline V gene lookup returns CDR1 LNHNV and CDR2 YYDKDF (reference sequence). Trimming at V came to 5 bases and at J to 2 bases, leaving 3 bases not matched to a gene. The CDR3, as DNA: TGTGCCACCAGCCGCGACAGGGGGCAAGAGACCCAGTACTTC. Translated, it gives CATSRDRGQETQYF.

This clone showed up just a few times. The CDR3 nucleotides are TGTGCCAGCAGCCGGGACAGGACGAACACCGGGGAGCTGTTTTTT. Amino acid sequence: CASSRDRTNTGELFF. V is TRBV7-8 and J is TRBJ2-2, with 8 bases that match TRBD1. V shed 5 bases, J shed 0 bases, and the junction held 2 bases outside the gene matches. The CDR3 extends over 15 amino acids. Germline V gene sequence: CDR1 SGHVS, CDR2 FQNEAQ.

J is TRBJ1-5 and V is TRBV21-1; the D segment call TRBD1 is taken from the table without a DNA check. TRBV21-1 is classified as a pseudogene. This CDR3 is 19 amino acids long. Here the CDR3 reads CASSGPHARQGYSNQPQHF. CDR3 bases: TGTGCCAGCAGCGGGCCCCATGCCCGACAGGGATATAGCAATCAGCCCCAGCATTTT.

The CDR3 here is CASSRPGTDRTDTQYF. The CDR3 bases are TGTGCCAGTAGCCGTCCCGGGACAGACCGCACAGATACGCAGTATTTT. The rearrangement uses TRBV19 and TRBJ2-3; 7 bases map to TRBD1. V trimming: 6 bases; J trimming: 1 base; junction bases outside the gene matches: 10. CDR3 length equals 16 residues. Germline CDR1 reads LNHDA; CDR2 reads SQIVND (reference sequence).

The rearrangement joins TRBV6-6 to TRBJ2-2, with 10 bases matching TRBD2. Germline V gene lookup returns CDR1 MNHNY and CDR2 SVGAGI (reference sequence). The V segment lost 7 bases and the J segment 2 bases; nucleotides outside the gene matches: 4. The CDR3 loop spans 15 amino acids. The CDR3: CASTIAGGNTGELFF. Written as DNA, the CDR3 is TGTGCCAGCACTATAGCGGGGGGAAACACCGGGGAGCTGTTTTTT.

The CDR3 spells CASSIDKSAGSFYGYTF. CDR3 DNA sequence: TGTGCCAGTAGTATAGATAAATCCGCAGGGTCGTTTTACGGCTACACCTTC. This chain joins TRBV19 and TRBJ1-2; D perhaps matches TRBD1 (5 bases). Trimming stripped 0 bases from V and 8 bases from J, with 22 bases between. CDR3 length: 17 amino acids. Looked up from germline, CDR1 is LNHDA and CDR2 is SQIVND (reference sequence).

J is TRBJ1-2 and V is TRBV2; 8 nucleotides match TRBD1. V shed 1 base and J 5 bases; nucleotides not matched to a gene: 0. CDR1 and CDR2 (germline): SNHLY, FYNNEI. The CDR3 contains 13 residues. The CDR3 reads CASSEGTGYGYTF. The DNA for the CDR3 is TGTGCCAGCAGTGAAGGGACAGGGTATGGCTACACCTTC.

The chain has TRBV27 and TRBJ2-7, with a weak D call TRBD1 (5 bases). Trimming took off 2 bases at V and 3 bases at J, with 11 bases between the two ends. Per the germline V gene, CDR1 is MNHEY and CDR2 is SMNVEV (reference sequence). There are 14 residues in the CDR3. The CDR3 loop is CASSLMPGRYEQYF. The CDR3 DNA reads as TGTGCCAGCAGTTTAATGCCAGGGCGCTACGAGCAGTACTTC.

V gene TRBV9 combines with J gene TRBJ2-1; no clear D gene. The germline V gene has CDR1 SGDLS and CDR2 YYNGEE. This CDR3 has 16 residues. V lost 0 bases and J 8 bases, leaving 18 bases between the germline ends. In DNA form, the CDR3 reads TGTGCCAGCAGCGTAGGCCCCTCGGCAGTTTTCTATGAGCAGTTCTTC. It yields the protein CASSVGPSAVFYEQFF. Full variable domain (remainder filled in from reference TRBV9 and TRBJ2-1): DSGVTQTPKHLITATGQRVTLRCSPRSGDLSVYWYQQSLDQGLQFLIQYYNGEERAKGNILERFSAQQFPDLHSELNLSSLELGDSALYFCASSVGPSAVFYEQFFGPGTRLTVL.

The CDR3 sequence is CASSVDITLEQFF. As DNA, the CDR3 is TGTGCCAGTAGTGTCGACATAACCCTCGAGCAGTTCTTC. The rearrangement links TRBV19 to TRBJ2-1; D not certain. Trimming pared 5 bases from V and 10 bases from J, leaving 15 bases between. The CDR3 contains 13 residues. Per the germline V gene, CDR1 is LNHDA and CDR2 is SQIVND (reference sequence).

The CDR3 here is CASSLDSGGSTEAFF. The CDR3 DNA reads TGTGCCAGCAGCTTAGATTCAGGGGGGAGCACTGAAGCTTTCTTT. The rearrangement links TRBV7-9 to TRBJ1-1; 7 nucleotides line up with TRBD1. In germline, CDR1 is SEHNR, CDR2 FQNEAQ (reference sequence). Unmatched junction bases numbered 6, after V lost 1 base and J lost 4 bases. The CDR3 consists of 15 residues.

The V gene is TRBV2, the J gene TRBJ1-1; a weak D match, TRBD1 (6 bases). Trimming took 6 bases from V and 5 from J, leaving 28 bases between them. The CDR3 totals 18 residues. CDR1 is SNHLY and CDR2 is FYNNEI in the germline V gene. In nucleotides, the CDR3 is TGTGCCAGCAGGGCCTCGGGGGGCGTCAAAAAAGGAGGAACTGAAGCTTTCTTT. Protein sequence: CASRASGGVKKGGTEAFF.